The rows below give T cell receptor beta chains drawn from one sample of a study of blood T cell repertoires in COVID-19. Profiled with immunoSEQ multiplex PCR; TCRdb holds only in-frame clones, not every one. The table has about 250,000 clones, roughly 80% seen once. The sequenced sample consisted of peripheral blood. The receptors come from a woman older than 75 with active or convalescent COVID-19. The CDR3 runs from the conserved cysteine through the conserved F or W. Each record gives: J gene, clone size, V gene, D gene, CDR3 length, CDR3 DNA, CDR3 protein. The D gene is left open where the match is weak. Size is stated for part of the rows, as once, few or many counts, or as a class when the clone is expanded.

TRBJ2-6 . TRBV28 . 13 TGTGCCAGCGGGGCGTCTGGGGCCAACGTCCTGACTTTC CASGASGANVLTF
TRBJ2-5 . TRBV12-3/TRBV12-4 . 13 TGTGCCAGCAATAAACAGGGACAAGAGACCCAGTACTTC CASNKQGQETQYF
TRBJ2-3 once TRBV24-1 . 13 TGTGCCACCAGTGAAAGCGGCACAGATACGCAGTATTTT CATSESGTDTQYF
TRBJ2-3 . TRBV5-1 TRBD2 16 TGCGCTAGCAGCTTGGAACTAGCGGGAGGGGTAGATACGCAGTATTTT CASSLELAGGVDTQYF
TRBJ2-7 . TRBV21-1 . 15 TGTGCCAGCAGCAACCAAGTCCGGGACAGTACCGAGCAGTACTTC CASSNQVRDSTEQYF
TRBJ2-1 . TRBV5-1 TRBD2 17 TGCGCCAGCAGCTTGCTACTAGCGGGGGTCACAGGCAATGAGCAGTTCTTC CASSLLLAGVTGNEQFF
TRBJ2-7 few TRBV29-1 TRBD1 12 TGCAGCGCCGACAGGGTTTCCTACGAGCAGTACTTC CSADRVSYEQYF
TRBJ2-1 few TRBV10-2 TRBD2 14 TGCGCCAGCAGTGGGGGGACTAGCGGGGTGAAGGGGTTCTTC CASSGGTSGVKGFF
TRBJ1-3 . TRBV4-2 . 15 TGTGCCAGCAGCCGAGAGACAGGTACTGGAAACACCATATATTTT CASSRETGTGNTIYF
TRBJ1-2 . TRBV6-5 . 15 TGTGCCAGCAGTTACTCGGGCAGGACAACCTATGGCTACACCTTC CASSYSGRTTYGYTF
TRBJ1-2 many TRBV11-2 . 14 TGTGCCAGCAGCTTAATCGGTGCGGTCGGGGGCTACACCTTC CASSLIGAVGGYTF
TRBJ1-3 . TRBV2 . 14 TGTGCCAGCAAAGACAGAACGGCTGGAAACACCATATATTTT CASKDRTAGNTIYF
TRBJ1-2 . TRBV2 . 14 TGTGCCAGCAGTGAGGTGAACTGGAACTATGGCTACACCTTC CASSEVNWNYGYTF
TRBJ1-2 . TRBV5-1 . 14 TGCGCCAGCAGCTTGGCTGCTACTAACTATGGCTACACCTTC CASSLAATNYGYTF
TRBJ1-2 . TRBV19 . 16 TGTGCCAGTAAGGTCGGACACAGGATAAATAACTATGGCTACACCTTC CASKVGHRINNYGYTF